The 27 T cell receptor beta chains in this list originate from one sample, sequenced in a study of OX40 agonist ivuxolimab in advanced cancers. The data were produced by immunoSEQ multiplex PCR, yet TCRdb's version contains in-frame clones alone and is incomplete. The sample shows 70,000 to 95,000 clones, 84% of them seen only once. The sequenced sample was CD4+ or CD8+ T cells sorted from blood, obtained in a trial of the OX40 agonist ivuxolimab. The receptors shown here come from an adult with an advanced solid tumor such as melanoma, head and neck, liver or kidney cancer.

The V call is TRBV5-1, the J call TRBJ1-2, with TRBD1 identical over 10 bases. Per the germline V gene, CDR1 is SGHRS and CDR2 is YFSETQ. V dropped 0 bases and J dropped 8; count of bases not matched to a gene: 7. CDR3 length equals 15 residues. The CDR3 DNA sequence: TGCGCCAGCAGCTTGGGGGACAGGGGTTGGGAAGGCTACACCTTC. It specifies CASSLGDRGWEGYTF.

This chain connects TRBV6-1 to TRBJ2-2, with D tentatively TRBD2 (6 bases). Trimming shortened V by 6 bases and J by 1 base, and 9 bases separated the two germline ends. Looked up from germline, CDR1 is MNHNS and CDR2 is SASEGT. This CDR3 contains 14 residues. CDR3: CASRLAENTGELFF. CDR3 sequence (DNA): TGTGCCAGCAGACTAGCCGAGAACACCGGGGAGCTGTTTTTT.

The chain is built from TRBV5-1 and TRBJ2-3; the D gene is possibly TRBD2 (8 bases). V was shortened by 4 bases and J by 5 bases, with 17 bases between the two germline ends. The CDR3 runs 15 residues. The germline gives CDR1 SGHRS, CDR2 YFSETQ. CDR3 protein: CASSPGRGQVDTQYF. CDR3 nucleotides: TGCGCCAGCAGCCCCGGGAGGGGGCAAGTAGATACGCAGTATTTT.

The chain recombines TRBV5-1 with TRBJ2-4; no firm D call. Trimming shortened V by 0 bases and J by 7 bases, and 11 bases separated the two germline ends. CDR3 length: 14 residues. From germline, CDR1 is SGHRS and CDR2 YFSETQ. This chain's CDR3 is CASSLDVSRNIQYF. The CDR3 DNA reads as TGCGCCAGCAGCTTGGACGTTTCCAGGAACATTCAGTACTTC.

The chain carries TRBV28 and TRBJ1-5, with D unclear. The CDR3 length is 16 residues. The V end lost 6 bases, the J end lost 2 bases, and 17 bases lay between the germline ends. Germline CDR1 and CDR2: MDHEN and SYDVKM. CDR3 in amino acids: CASSEGRAARNQPQHF. In DNA form, the CDR3 reads TGTGCCAGCAGCGAGGGTCGGGCAGCCCGCAATCAGCCCCAGCATTTT.

Turning to this clone: The junction departs from the called germline gene at one end, perhaps through a read error. The chain joins TRBV2 to TRBJ2-1; D might be TRBD1 (5 bases). CDR1 and CDR2 from the germline V gene are SNHLY and FYNNEI. This CDR3 is 11 amino acids long. The CDR3 region is CACRENNEQFF. The CDR3 bases are TGTGCCTGCAGGGAAAACAATGAGCAGTTCTTC.

The chain links TRBV6-6 to TRBJ1-1; 7 bases are shared with TRBD1. Germline loops: CDR1 MNHNY, CDR2 SVGAGI (reference sequence). The CDR3 is made up of 14 amino acids. J lost 4 bases, V lost 7 bases, and 9 bases had no gene match. CDR3 bases: TGTGCCAGCACCCAGGGGGGGCGAGTCACTGAAGCTTTCTTT. It translates to CASTQGGRVTEAFF.

The V gene is TRBV30, the J gene TRBJ2-5; possibly TRBD1 for D (6 bases). Trimming took 5 bases from V and 4 from J, leaving 20 bases between them. The CDR3 is 15 residues long. Per the germline V gene, CDR1 is GTSNPN and CDR2 is SVGIG (reference sequence). In DNA, the CDR3 is TGTGCCTGGTCTCCTTCAGGGGCGGGTAGAGAGACCCAGTACTTC. Protein product: CAWSPSGAGRETQYF.

This clone was seen a few times. This chain uses TRBV30 with TRBJ1-1; maybe TRBD1 (5 bases). Germline CDR1 and CDR2: GTSNPN and SVGIG (reference sequence). The CDR3 consists of 13 residues. V lost 5 bases and J 0 bases, leaving 10 bases between the germline ends. CDR3 sequence: CAWGDGLNTEAFF. DNA for the CDR3: TGTGCCTGGGGGGACGGGTTGAACACTGAAGCTTTCTTT.

This clone was detected a few times. The chain recombines TRBV11-2 with TRBJ2-5; TRBD1 is a possible D gene (6 bases). This CDR3 is 13 amino acids long. V was trimmed by 4 bases and J by 2 bases, leaving 8 bases between them. Germline lookup yields CDR1 SGHAT and CDR2 FQNNGV. CDR3: CASSSGHQETQYF. The CDR3 bases are TGTGCCAGCAGCTCGGGACATCAAGAGACCCAGTACTTC.

The chain has TRBV4-2 and TRBJ2-7; the D gene is possibly TRBD1 (5 bases). CDR3 length: 15 amino acids. The V end lost 4 bases, the J end lost 3 bases, and 16 bases lay between the germline ends. Looked up from germline, CDR1 is LGHNA and CDR2 is YNFKEQ. This CDR3 reads CASSPTASAIYEQYF. The CDR3, as DNA: TGTGCCAGCAGCCCGACAGCTTCCGCGATCTACGAGCAGTACTTC.

This clone has only a few counts. The chain has TRBV4-1 and TRBJ2-3; 14 nucleotides align to TRBD2. CDR3 length: 17 residues. The germline gives CDR1 MGHRA, CDR2 YSYEKL. V gave up 3 bases and J gave up 5 bases; unmatched junction bases: 7. CDR3 sequence reads: CASSQMTSGGAGDTQYF. Here the CDR3 DNA reads TGCGCCAGCAGCCAGATGACTAGCGGGGGGGCCGGAGATACGCAGTATTTT.

V is TRBV7-9 and J is TRBJ2-1; the D is unclear. V gave up 5 bases and J gave up 4 bases, with 12 bases separating them. Germline loops: CDR1 SEHNR, CDR2 FQNEAQ (reference sequence). This CDR3 region has 14 residues. Here the CDR3 reads CASSRALRYNEQFF. As DNA, the CDR3 is TGTGCCAGCAGCCGGGCCCTGAGGTACAATGAGCAGTTCTTC.

The V call is TRBV11-2, the J call TRBJ2-3; either TRBD1 or TRBD2 may fit D (6 bases each). This CDR3 contains 15 residues. Trimming removed 6 bases at V and 3 bases at J, with 16 bases between. Per the germline V gene, CDR1 is SGHAT and CDR2 is FQNNGV. The CDR3 nucleotides read TGTGCCAGCAGTCTAGTGGGGGGCTGGACAGATACGCAGTATTTT. Amino acids: CASSLVGGWTDTQYF.

The chain combines TRBV30 with TRBJ1-2; D gene ambiguous. The V gene lost 3 bases and the J gene lost 4 bases, with 6 bases spanning the gap. Germline V CDR1 and CDR2: GTSNPN, SVGIG (reference sequence). The CDR3 is 11 residues long. This CDR3 reads CAWSRPYGYTF. DNA of the CDR3: TGTGCCTGGAGCCGTCCCTATGGCTACACCTTC.

The chain carries TRBV19 and TRBJ1-5, with D tentatively TRBD1 (6 bases). V dropped 7 bases and J dropped 2 bases, with 15 bases sitting between them. Germline loops: CDR1 LNHDA, CDR2 SQIVND (reference sequence). The CDR3 consists of 15 residues. DNA for the CDR3: TGTGCCAGTACTCCCGAAGGGGGTGGCAATCAGCCCCAGCATTTT. This translates into CASTPEGGGNQPQHF. Looking up the rest from reference TRBV19 and TRBJ1-5 gives the full variable domain: DGGITQSPKYLFRKEGQNVTLSCEQNLNHDAMYWYRQDPGQGLRLIYYSQIVNDFQKGDIAEGYSVSREKKESFPLTVTSAQKNPTAFYLCASTPEGGGNQPQHFGDGTRLSIL.

The J gene is TRBJ2-3, the V gene TRBV19, with a weak D call TRBD2 (5 bases). V lost 9 bases to trimming and J lost 4 bases, with 20 bases between them. The V gene's germline CDR1 is LNHDA and CDR2 SQIVND (reference sequence). The CDR3 length is 15 residues. CDR3 sequence: CARIKARGGPDTQYF. The CDR3 DNA reads TGTGCCAGAATAAAGGCTCGGGGTGGCCCAGATACGCAGTATTTT.

The chain employs TRBV5-1 and TRBJ1-5; perhaps TRBD1 as D (6 bases). Between the trimmed V and J ends, which lost 0 bases and 5 bases, there was a span of 6 bases. CDR3 length equals 13 residues. Germline V lookup: CDR1 SGHRS, CDR2 YFSETQ. The CDR3, as DNA: TGCGCCAGCAGCTTGGACAGGGATCAGCCCCAGCATTTT. Amino acid sequence: CASSLDRDQPQHF.

The chain combines TRBV30 with TRBJ2-5, with 8 bases fitting TRBD2. This CDR3 comprises 14 residues. V lost 0 bases and J lost 2; bases outside the gene matches: 2. In germline, CDR1 is GTSNPN, CDR2 SVGIG (reference sequence). The CDR3 is CAWSVGGGQETQYF. DNA for the CDR3: TGTGCCTGGAGTGTCGGGGGGGGTCAAGAGACCCAGTACTTC.

The V and J genes are TRBV5-1 and TRBJ2-7, with a possible D match to TRBD1 (7 bases). From germline, CDR1 is SGHRS and CDR2 YFSETQ. Between the trimmed V and J ends, which lost 0 bases and 4 bases, there was a span of 14 bases. The CDR3 has 15 residues. DNA of the CDR3: TGCGCCAGCAGCTTGGGGGTGACAGGGAGGTACGAGCAGTACTTC. Its translation is CASSLGVTGRYEQYF.

The genes are TRBV2 and TRBJ1-5; D remains unclear. CDR3 size: 16 residues. Germline V gene data show CDR1 as SNHLY and CDR2 as FYNNEI. V shed 6 bases and J shed 3 bases, with 18 bases lying between them. CDR3 nucleotide sequence: TGTGCCAGCAGAGCCGAGGCCGACGGTTCCAATCAGCCCCAGCATTTT. Its protein is CASRAEADGSNQPQHF.

J is TRBJ2-7 and V is TRBV18; D is possibly TRBD1 (7 bases). The CDR3 loop spans 14 amino acids. Trimming stripped 3 bases from V and 5 bases from J, with 14 bases between. Germline lookup yields CDR1 KGHSH and CDR2 LQKENI. The CDR3 region has the DNA TGTGCCAGCTCACCGGCGGCAGGGGGGCACGAGCAGTACTTC. It translates to CASSPAAGGHEQYF.

This clone has just one count. This chain links TRBV9 with TRBJ2-7, with a weak D call TRBD1 (6 bases). V dropped 0 bases and J dropped 5 bases, with 15 bases sitting between them. CDR3 length: 15 residues. Germline V gene data show CDR1 as SGDLS and CDR2 as YYNGEE. CDR3 amino acids: CASSVDGTPVNEQYF. DNA for the CDR3: TGTGCCAGCAGCGTAGATGGGACACCGGTCAACGAGCAGTACTTC.

CDR3 sequence (DNA): TGTGCCAGCAGCTTAGGGGGATCGACAGGGGGCTACGAGCAGTACTTC. Translated, it gives CASSLGGSTGGYEQYF. This chain connects TRBV7-6 to TRBJ2-7, with TRBD1 matching over 9 bases. V shed 1 base and J 3 bases; nucleotides not matched to a gene: 7. Germline CDR1 and CDR2: SGHVS and FNYEAQ. The CDR3 extends over 16 amino acids.

This clone was recorded a few times. The CDR3 nucleotides are TGTGCCTGGAGTGTGGGACTAGCGGGAGACACAGATACGCAGTATTTT. Translated, it gives CAWSVGLAGDTDTQYF. This chain joins TRBV30 and TRBJ2-3; TRBD2 matches 14 bases. Germline loops: CDR1 GTSNPN, CDR2 SVGIG (reference sequence). The junction had 1 base not matched to a gene; V was cut back by 0 bases and J by 2 bases. The CDR3 spans 16 residues.

V and J are TRBV5-4 and TRBJ2-1, with TRBD2 identical over 8 bases. CDR3 length equals 16 residues. The J segment lost 4 bases and the V segment lost 6 bases, leaving 12 bases of the junction unmatched. Germline assignment: CDR1 SGHNT and CDR2 YYREEE (reference sequence). The CDR3 nucleotides are TGTGCCAGCACCAGTGGAGCGGGGGACATGTACAATGAGCAGTTCTTC. The encoded protein is CASTSGAGDMYNEQFF. Filled out from reference TRBV5-4 and TRBJ2-1, the complete variable domain reads ETGVTQSPTHLIKTRGQQVTLRCSSQSGHNTVSWYQQALGQGPQFIFQYYREEENGRGNFPPRFSGLQFPNYSSELNVNALELDDSALYLCASTSGAGDMYNEQFFGPGTRLTVL.

The chain links TRBV30 to TRBJ2-1; D is undetermined. The V gene lost 5 bases and the J gene lost 0 bases, with 20 bases spanning the gap. The germline V gene has CDR1 GTSNPN and CDR2 SVGIG (reference sequence). The CDR3 sequence is 17 residues long. The CDR3 bases are TGTGCCTGGGCAACCTCGACCCTCAGAAGCTCCTACAATGAGCAGTTCTTC. It is translated as CAWATSTLRSSYNEQFF.